The 15 T cell receptor beta chains reported below all come from one sample, sequenced in a study of OX40 agonist ivuxolimab in advanced cancers. The method was immunoSEQ multiplex PCR; TCRdb's version includes in-frame clones alone and lacks a portion of them. The table has approximately 88,000 clones, roughly 90% seen once; the top ten hold under 0.9%. The sample here was CD4+ or CD8+ T cells sorted from blood, taken in a trial of the OX40 agonist ivuxolimab. The receptors here all came from an adult with an advanced solid tumor such as melanoma, head and neck, liver or kidney cancer.

The V call is TRBV15, the J call TRBJ2-2, with 9 bases lining up with TRBD1. The CDR3 totals 15 residues. V shed 8 bases, J shed 7 bases, and the junction held 11 bases outside the gene matches. Per germline, CDR1 LNHNV and CDR2 YYDKDF (reference sequence). The CDR3 DNA follows: TGTGCCACCGAGAGTTACAGGGGGCTTAACGGGGAGCTGTTTTTT. Encoded protein: CATESYRGLNGELFF.

Comments on this clone: Other DNA sequences in the sample encode the same CDR3. This chain connects TRBV9 to TRBJ2-5, with no clear D. Germline V lookup: CDR1 SGDLS, CDR2 YYNGEE. This CDR3 comprises 12 residues. The V and J ends lost 3 bases and 0 bases respectively, with 3 bases between them. Here the CDR3 reads CASSAYQETQYF. CDR3 DNA sequence: TGTGCCAGCAGCGCATACCAAGAGACCCAGTACTTC.

CDR3 region: CASTLGLAGVNEQFF. Here the CDR3 DNA reads TGTGCCAGCACCCTCGGACTAGCGGGAGTTAATGAGCAGTTCTTC. The chain joins TRBV2 to TRBJ2-1; 13 bases match TRBD2. The junction had 7 bases not matched to a gene; V was cut back by 7 bases and J by 7 bases. The CDR3 runs to 15 residues. Germline-derived CDR1 and CDR2 are SNHLY and FYNNEI.

The chain couples TRBV28 to TRBJ1-2, with D unresolved. V was cut by 8 bases and J by 3 bases, with 10 bases left in between. The CDR3 runs 12 residues. The germline CDR1 and CDR2 sequences are MDHEN and SYDVKM. CDR3 DNA: TGTGCCAGCGGCCGGGCCGACTATGGCTACACCTTC. Its translation is CASGRADYGYTF.

V usage is TRBV7-9 and J usage is TRBJ1-1; no clear D. CDR3 length: 13 residues. V dropped 4 bases and J dropped 1 base, with 7 bases sitting between them. Germline V lookup: CDR1 SEHNR, CDR2 FQNEAQ (reference sequence). The CDR3 spells CASSSSGNTEAFF. In DNA form, the CDR3 reads TGTGCCAGCAGCTCTTCCGGGAACACTGAAGCTTTCTTT.

The J gene is TRBJ2-5, the V gene TRBV19, with 7 bases identical to TRBD1. V gave up 2 bases and J gave up 4 bases; unmatched junction bases: 7. In germline, CDR1 is LNHDA, CDR2 SQIVND (reference sequence). This CDR3 has 15 amino acids. The CDR3 bases are TGTGCCAGTAGTATATCCGCGACAGGGCGAGAGACCCAGTACTTC. This codes for CASSISATGRETQYF.

The chain is built from TRBV19 and TRBJ1-5, with D perhaps matching TRBD1 (5 bases). The CDR3 consists of 14 residues. V lost 7 bases and J 5 bases, leaving 15 bases between the germline ends. Germline lookup yields CDR1 LNHDA and CDR2 SQIVND (reference sequence). CDR3 sequence (DNA): TGTGCCAGTACCCTCAATCAGGGAGATCAGCCCCAGCATTTT. Its translation: CASTLNQGDQPQHF.

This clone is labeled as medium-sized. V and J are TRBV4-1 and TRBJ1-1; D is undetermined. The CDR3 is 17 residues long. Deletions cut 3 bases from V and 3 bases from J, with 20 bases between. Germline lookup yields CDR1 MGHRA and CDR2 YSYEKL. The CDR3 reads CASSHLTGPRRDTEAFF. Written as DNA, the CDR3 is TGCGCCAGCAGCCACCTGACTGGACCGAGGCGGGACACTGAAGCTTTCTTT.

The CDR3 region is CASSPGGARGNTEAFF. CDR3 nucleotide sequence: TGTGCCAGCAGCCCGGGAGGGGCCAGGGGGAACACTGAAGCTTTCTTT. The gene calls are TRBV5-4 and TRBJ1-1, with D maybe TRBD1 (6 bases). The CDR3 has 16 amino acids. Trimming pared 4 bases from V and 1 base from J, leaving 17 bases between. The germline gives CDR1 SGHNT, CDR2 YYREEE (reference sequence). Based on the CDR3 plus reference TRBV5-4 and TRBJ1-1, the full variable domain is ETGVTQSPTHLIKTRGQQVTLRCSSQSGHNTVSWYQQALGQGPQFIFQYYREEENGRGNFPPRFSGLQFPNYSSELNVNALELDDSALYLCASSPGGARGNTEAFFGQGTRLTVV.

V is TRBV9 and J is TRBJ2-3, with TRBD2 matching 8 bases. Germline trimming cut 2 bases from V and 3 bases from J; bases unmatched to any gene: 2. In germline, CDR1 is SGDLS, CDR2 YYNGEE. CDR3 length equals 14 residues. CDR3 nucleotides: TGTGCCAGCAGCGTGGGGACTAGGACAGATACGCAGTATTTT. Its protein product is CASSVGTRTDTQYF.

The V call is TRBV19, the J call TRBJ1-2, with D perhaps matching TRBD1 (6 bases). The CDR3 spans 16 residues. CDR1 and CDR2 (germline): LNHDA, SQIVND (reference sequence). Trimming removed 8 bases from V and 3 bases from J, with 22 bases in between. CDR3 in amino acids: CASGNRVRIVDYGYTF. DNA for the CDR3: TGTGCCAGTGGGAACAGGGTTCGAATTGTGGACTATGGCTACACCTTC.

This clone occurred once. The rearrangement links TRBV29-1 to TRBJ2-7; D might be TRBD1 (5 bases). Deletions cut 4 bases from V and 4 bases from J, with 20 bases between. Germline V CDR1 and CDR2: SQVTM, ANQGSEA. The CDR3 runs to 15 residues. The CDR3 here is CSVAPSIQGRYEQYF. Written as DNA, the CDR3 is TGCAGCGTTGCACCCTCTATCCAGGGAAGGTACGAGCAGTACTTC.

This clone appeared a few times. V gene TRBV19 combines with J gene TRBJ1-2; perhaps TRBD1 as D (5 bases). Germline V lookup: CDR1 LNHDA, CDR2 SQIVND (reference sequence). The germline V and J ends were trimmed by 7 bases and 5 bases, with 11 bases remaining between them. CDR3 size: 12 residues. CDR3 residues: CASTDRGYGYTF. The CDR3 DNA reads TGTGCCAGTACCGATCGGGGGTATGGCTACACCTTC.

This chain joins TRBV6-6 and TRBJ1-2; the match to TRBD1 covers 12 bases. This CDR3 is 16 amino acids long. The J segment lost 8 bases and the V segment lost 2 bases, leaving 9 bases of the junction unmatched. Germline V CDR1 and CDR2: MNHNY, SVGAGI (reference sequence). Here the CDR3 DNA reads TGTGCCAGCAGTTACGAAACCCCGGGACAGGGGGCGGGCTACACCTTC. This gives the protein CASSYETPGQGAGYTF.

The rearrangement joins TRBV14 to TRBJ1-4; 9 positions match TRBD1. Germline-derived CDR1 and CDR2 are SGHDN and FVKESK. The ends lost 3 bases at V and 7 bases at J; junction bases unmatched: 9. The CDR3 spans 16 residues. CDR3 amino acids: CASSHQPGQGGEKLFF. Written as DNA, the CDR3 is TGTGCCAGCAGCCATCAACCGGGACAGGGAGGTGAAAAACTGTTTTTT. The full variable domain, rest sourced from reference TRBV14 and TRBJ1-4, is EAGVTQFPSHSVIEKGQTVTLRCDPISGHDNLYWYRRVMGKEIKFLLHFVKESKQDESGMPNNRFLAERTGGTYSTLKVQPAELEDSGVYFCASSHQPGQGGEKLFFGSGTQLSVL.